Following are 17 T cell receptor beta chains from one sample sequenced in a study of vaccination and CD4 T cells after COVID-19. TCRdb reprocessed the PCR reads with MiXCR, giving one entry per CDR3 protein. The data show around 37,000 distinct CDR3 sequences, more than 30% seen once. This sample's time point: late sampling 161 to 241 days after vaccination in a few convalescent patients. Sequenced material: CD4+ T cells from blood, taken about 7 months after SARS-CoV-2 vaccination. Receptors were obtained from a human donor who had recovered from COVID-19.

The V and J genes are TRBV4-1 and TRBJ2-5; D not certain. CDR3 length: 14 residues. Germline-derived CDR1 and CDR2 are MGHRA and YSYEKL. Trimming removed 1 base at V and 1 base at J, with 7 bases between. CDR3 DNA sequence: TGCGCCAGCAGCCAAGTGTCTCCCCAAGAGACCCAGTACTTC. Its protein is CASSQVSPQETQYF.

This rearrangement joins TRBV7-6 to TRBJ1-1; tentatively, D is TRBD1 (5 bases). This CDR3 comprises 12 residues. V was clipped by 3 bases and J by 8 bases, with 10 bases between them. Germline V CDR1 and CDR2: SGHVS, FNYEAQ. DNA of the CDR3: TGTGCCAGCAGCTTTGGGGACGGAGAAGCTTTCTTT. Its translation: CASSFGDGEAFF. The full variable domain, with the rest looked up from reference TRBV7-6 and TRBJ1-1, is GAGVSQSPRYKVTKRGQDVALRCDPISGHVSLYWYRQALGQGPEFLTYFNYEAQQDKSGLPNDRFSAERPEGSISTLTIQRTEQRDSAMYRCASSFGDGEAFFGQGTRLTVV.

J is TRBJ1-1 and V is TRBV19; TRBD1 is a possible D gene (5 bases). Trimming shortened V by 2 bases and J by 1 base, and 17 bases separated the two germline ends. CDR1 and CDR2 (germline): LNHDA, SQIVND (reference sequence). The CDR3 consists of 17 residues. CDR3 sequence reads: CASSITFRSGGNTEAFF. The CDR3 DNA reads as TGTGCCAGTAGTATAACCTTTCGGTCGGGGGGGAACACTGAAGCTTTCTTT.

The rearrangement uses TRBV6-1 and TRBJ2-3; the match to TRBD2 covers 8 bases. The CDR3 runs to 15 residues. The ends lost 7 bases at V and 2 bases at J; junction bases unmatched: 8. Germline CDR1 MNHNS, CDR2 SASEGT. The CDR3 loop reads CASKQAGANTDTQYF. CDR3 sequence (DNA): TGTGCCAGCAAACAAGCGGGAGCTAACACAGATACGCAGTATTTT.

V gene TRBV7-9 combines with J gene TRBJ1-2; unclear D gene. This CDR3 has 12 residues. The germline V gene encodes CDR1 SEHNR and CDR2 FQNEAQ (reference sequence). The germline V and J ends were trimmed by 5 bases and 2 bases, with 6 bases remaining between them. The CDR3 is CASSPGNYGYTF. As DNA, the CDR3 is TGTGCCAGCAGCCCCGGAAACTATGGCTACACCTTC.

This clonotype came up a few times. The chain couples TRBV28 to TRBJ1-4, with 7 bases fitting TRBD1. Germline-derived CDR1 and CDR2 are MDHEN and SYDVKM. V shed 6 bases and J 3 bases; nucleotides not matched to a gene: 4. The CDR3 consists of 14 residues. The CDR3 sequence: CASRPGTANEKLFF. The CDR3 DNA sequence: TGTGCCAGCAGGCCCGGGACAGCTAATGAAAAACTGTTTTTT.

The sample holds a few counts of this clonotype. The V gene is TRBV2, the J gene TRBJ1-2, with 7 positions matching TRBD1. This CDR3 contains 13 residues. With 6 bases clipped from V and 4 bases from J, the junction kept 5 bases outside the gene matches. Germline CDR1 SNHLY, CDR2 FYNNEI. The CDR3 reads CASSRGGSYGYTF. The CDR3, as DNA: TGTGCCAGCAGCAGGGGGGGTAGCTATGGCTACACCTTC.

The chain employs TRBV28 and TRBJ1-2; D is possibly TRBD1 (5 bases). CDR3 length: 16 residues. Germline CDR1 is MDHEN and CDR2 is SYDVKM. V lost 5 bases to trimming and J lost 4 bases, with 20 bases between them. Here the CDR3 DNA reads TGTGCCAGCAGTATGGGGACTGCCAAGTCCCTCTATGGCTACACCTTC. Amino acid sequence: CASSMGTAKSLYGYTF.

J is TRBJ1-1 and V is TRBV2; no clear D. Deletions cut 6 bases from V and 0 bases from J, with 8 bases between. This CDR3 spans 13 amino acids. Per the germline V gene, CDR1 is SNHLY and CDR2 is FYNNEI. This chain's CDR3 is CASRVQMNTEAFF. The CDR3 DNA reads as TGTGCCAGCAGGGTGCAGATGAACACTGAAGCTTTCTTT.

This chain connects TRBV24-1 to TRBJ1-5, with 10 bases matching TRBD1. The length of the CDR3 is 15 residues. The V gene end was trimmed by 4 bases and the J gene end by 7 bases; junction bases not matched to a gene: 6. Germline V gives CDR1 KGHDR, CDR2 SFDVKD. Written as DNA, the CDR3 is TGTGCCACCAGTGAAACGGGACAGGGGAACCAGCCCCAGCATTTT. It encodes CATSETGQGNQPQHF.

The chain combines TRBV24-1 with TRBJ2-2; 8 bases are shared with TRBD2. With 6 bases clipped from V and 4 bases from J, the junction kept 15 bases outside the gene matches. In germline, CDR1 is KGHDR, CDR2 SFDVKD. CDR3 length: 18 amino acids. In DNA, the CDR3 is TGTGCCACCAGTACTACCCGGGGGGGGGCGAGTCCCACCGGGGAGCTGTTTTTT. Translation: CATSTTRGGASPTGELFF.

The rearrangement links TRBV5-4 to TRBJ1-5, with D perhaps matching TRBD1 (5 bases). Germline V CDR1 and CDR2: SGHNT, YYREEE (reference sequence). This CDR3 is built from 14 residues. V was clipped by 0 bases and J by 5 bases, with 9 bases between them. The CDR3 coding sequence is TGTGCCAGCAGCTTGGATCAGGGCCATCAGCCCCAGCATTTT. Translated, it gives CASSLDQGHQPQHF.

In this sample, this clonotype turned up a few times. This chain joins TRBV10-3 and TRBJ2-1; 11 bases align to TRBD2. The CDR3 sequence is 16 residues long. Per germline, CDR1 ENHRY and CDR2 SYGVKD. Unmatched junction bases numbered 2, after V lost 3 bases and J lost 1 base. The CDR3 nucleotides read TGTGCCATCAGTGAATTAGCGGGAGGGTCCTACAATGAGCAGTTCTTC. Translating gives CAISELAGGSYNEQFF.

The chain carries TRBV2 and TRBJ2-6; D gene uncertain. Germline V CDR1 and CDR2: SNHLY, FYNNEI. Trimming took 10 bases from V and 1 from J, leaving 11 bases between them. This CDR3 is built from 14 residues. The CDR3 reads CATSAVSGANVLTF. DNA for the CDR3: TGTGCCACGTCGGCCGTTTCTGGGGCCAACGTCCTGACTTTC.

Written as DNA, the CDR3 is TGTGCCAGCAGCCCCAGGGGTAGCTCCTACGAGCAGTACTTC. Amino acid sequence: CASSPRGSSYEQYF. The chain recombines TRBV7-6 with TRBJ2-7; D perhaps matches TRBD1 (6 bases). The CDR3 spans 14 residues. Germline V lookup: CDR1 SGHVS, CDR2 FNYEAQ. V gave up 5 bases and J gave up 0 bases, with 11 bases separating them.

The chain is built from TRBV7-3 and TRBJ2-1, with 7 nucleotides matching TRBD2. CDR3 length equals 14 residues. Germline V CDR1 and CDR2: SGHTA, FQGTGA. Trimming at V came to 4 bases and at J to 10 bases, leaving 10 bases not matched to a gene. The CDR3 protein is CASSSGLGNPEQFF. CDR3 bases: TGTGCCAGCAGCTCCGGACTAGGAAACCCGGAGCAGTTCTTC.

This clonotype has just a few counts. The J gene is TRBJ2-1, the V gene TRBV20-1; 11 bases align to TRBD2. The trim removed 4 bases at V and 7 bases at J, leaving 9 bases unmatched. From germline, CDR1 is DFQATT and CDR2 SNEGSKA (reference sequence). The CDR3 totals 15 residues. This CDR3 is CSATSSGRSGNEQFF. The CDR3 DNA reads as TGCAGTGCTACCTCTAGCGGGAGGAGCGGAAATGAGCAGTTCTTC.